These T cell receptor beta chains were read from a single sample in a study of cytomegalovirus exposure and HLA in healthy donors. The repertoire was sequenced with immunoSEQ multiplex PCR; TCRdb's copy has only in-frame clones and lacks some. The repertoire holds about 140,000 clones, with more than 75% as singletons. Sequenced input: PBMCs. The source of these receptors is a man between 18 and 29 years old in good health and CMV-seropositive. CDR3s include the opening cysteine and the closing phenylalanine or tryptophan. Each record gives: J gene, D gene, V gene, clone size, CDR3 DNA, CDR3 protein. D genes are given only for firm matches. Not every row has a clone size; where given, it reads once, few, many or a size class.

J gene: TRBJ1-1; D gene: NA; V gene: TRBV29-1; clone size: NA; CDR3 DNA: TGCAGCGTGGCGACAGAAACGTGGGGTGAAGCTTTCTTT; CDR3 protein: CSVATETWGEAFF
J gene: TRBJ2-1; D gene: TRBD2; V gene: TRBV5-1; clone size: NA; CDR3 DNA: TGCGCCAGCAGCTTGGTCGGACTAGCGGGTATTCGCTCCTACAATGAGCAGTTCTTC; CDR3 protein: CASSLVGLAGIRSYNEQFF
J gene: TRBJ1-2; D gene: NA; V gene: TRBV2; clone size: NA; CDR3 DNA: TGTGCCAGCAGTTCCCTCGCCAGTAACTATGGCTACACCTTC; CDR3 protein: CASSSLASNYGYTF
J gene: TRBJ1-2; D gene: TRBD1; V gene: TRBV5-6; clone size: NA; CDR3 DNA: TGTGCCAGCAGCTTGACAGGGGGCATCGATGGCTACACCTTC; CDR3 protein: CASSLTGGIDGYTF
J gene: TRBJ1-5; D gene: TRBD1; V gene: TRBV18; clone size: NA; CDR3 DNA: TGTGCCAGCTCACCAGGGACAGGGGAACAGCCCCAGCATTTT; CDR3 protein: CASSPGTGEQPQHF
J gene: TRBJ1-2; D gene: NA; V gene: TRBV11-3; clone size: NA; CDR3 DNA: TGTGCCATCCATATCCTCGTCCGGCCAGGGTGGGACTATGGCTACACCTTC; CDR3 protein: CAIHILVRPGWDYGYTF
J gene: TRBJ1-1; D gene: TRBD1; V gene: TRBV6-1; clone size: NA; CDR3 DNA: TGTGCCAGCAGTAACAGGGGGCTAAGCACTGAAGCTTTCTTT; CDR3 protein: CASSNRGLSTEAFF
J gene: TRBJ2-5; D gene: NA; V gene: TRBV19; clone size: NA; CDR3 DNA: TGTGCCAGTAGTATGGGGGGGGCGGAAGAGACCCAGTACTTC; CDR3 protein: CASSMGGAEETQYF
J gene: TRBJ1-1; D gene: TRBD1; V gene: TRBV27; clone size: NA; CDR3 DNA: TGTGCCAGCAGTTTTGGAGGGGGCGGTGAAGCTTTCTTT; CDR3 protein: CASSFGGGGEAFF
J gene: TRBJ1-1; D gene: TRBD1; V gene: TRBV27; clone size: NA; CDR3 DNA: TGTGCCAGCAGCATAAACAGGGGCCTGAACACTGAAGCTTTCTTT; CDR3 protein: CASSINRGLNTEAFF
J gene: TRBJ1-5; D gene: NA; V gene: TRBV28; clone size: few; CDR3 DNA: TGTGCCAGCAGTTTGGAGCAGCCCCAGCATTTT; CDR3 protein: CASSLEQPQHF
J gene: TRBJ1-5; D gene: TRBD1; V gene: TRBV11-2; clone size: NA; CDR3 DNA: TGTGCCAGCAGCCCGGACAGGGATCAGCCCCAGCATTTT; CDR3 protein: CASSPDRDQPQHF
J gene: TRBJ2-7; D gene: NA; V gene: TRBV30; clone size: NA; CDR3 DNA: TGTGCCTGGTCGGTGGGTGGGGCTAGCTCCTACGAGCAGTACTTC; CDR3 protein: CAWSVGGASSYEQYF
J gene: TRBJ2-1; D gene: TRBD2; V gene: TRBV2; clone size: NA; CDR3 DNA: TGTGCCAGCAGTGAAAAAGTAACTAGCGGTTACAATGAGCAGTTCTTC; CDR3 protein: CASSEKVTSGYNEQFF
J gene: TRBJ2-7; D gene: TRBD2; V gene: TRBV6-1; clone size: NA; CDR3 DNA: TGTGCCAGCAGTGAACTGACTAGCGGGAGTGAGGACGAGCAGTACTTC; CDR3 protein: CASSELTSGSEDEQYF
J gene: TRBJ2-1; D gene: TRBD2; V gene: TRBV27; clone size: NA; CDR3 DNA: TGTGCCAGCTCCCCCCGGGGGGGGGACAATGAGCAGTTCTTC; CDR3 protein: CASSPRGGDNEQFF
J gene: TRBJ1-4; D gene: NA; V gene: TRBV7-7; clone size: NA; CDR3 DNA: TGTGCTAGCAGCCGGGACATTAATGAAAAACTGTTTTTT; CDR3 protein: CASSRDINEKLFF
J gene: TRBJ2-5; D gene: NA; V gene: TRBV11-2; clone size: NA; CDR3 DNA: TGTGCCAGCAGCAACCTAGGAGTGGAGGAGACCCAGTACTTC; CDR3 protein: CASSNLGVEETQYF
J gene: TRBJ2-2; D gene: TRBD1; V gene: TRBV6-5; clone size: NA; CDR3 DNA: TGTGCCAGCAGTGGGACAGACTTGAACACCGGGGAGCTGTTTTTT; CDR3 protein: CASSGTDLNTGELFF
J gene: TRBJ2-1; D gene: TRBD1; V gene: TRBV14; clone size: few; CDR3 DNA: TGTGCCAGCAGCCATCCCCCGACCGGGACAGGGATCGATGAGCAGTTCTTC; CDR3 protein: CASSHPPTGTGIDEQFF
J gene: TRBJ2-7; D gene: TRBD2; V gene: TRBV10-3; clone size: NA; CDR3 DNA: TGTGCCACCCGGGGGGACGTAATAGTGGAGCAGTACTTC; CDR3 protein: CATRGDVIVEQYF
J gene: TRBJ2-7; D gene: TRBD1; V gene: TRBV4-2; clone size: few; CDR3 DNA: TGTGCCAGCAGCAAGCCCGGGACAGACAAATACGAGCAGTACTTC; CDR3 protein: CASSKPGTDKYEQYF
J gene: TRBJ1-1; D gene: NA; V gene: TRBV6-5; clone size: NA; CDR3 DNA: TGTGCCAGCAGGGTAACAGTGAACACTGAAGCTTTCTTT; CDR3 protein: CASRVTVNTEAFF
J gene: TRBJ1-1; D gene: NA; V gene: TRBV29-1; clone size: once; CDR3 DNA: TGCAGCGTTGGGGAGGGGAACACTGAAGCTTTCTTT; CDR3 protein: CSVGEGNTEAFF
J gene: TRBJ1-2; D gene: NA; V gene: TRBV21-1; clone size: NA; CDR3 DNA: TGTGCCCTTTCCAGGACAGGGCAGAAGGATTATGGCTACACCTTC; CDR3 protein: CALSRTGQKDYGYTF
J gene: TRBJ2-1; D gene: NA; V gene: TRBV29-1; clone size: NA; CDR3 DNA: TGCAGCGTTGCGGGTACTCTCAATGAGCAGTTCTTC; CDR3 protein: CSVAGTLNEQFF
J gene: TRBJ2-7; D gene: NA; V gene: TRBV15; clone size: NA; CDR3 DNA: TGTGCCACCAGCAGAGAAGGAGGGGTGACCTACGAGCAGTACTTC; CDR3 protein: CATSREGGVTYEQYF
J gene: TRBJ2-7; D gene: TRBD2; V gene: TRBV29-1; clone size: few; CDR3 DNA: TGCAGCGCATTAGCGGGGCTCTCCTACGAGCAGTACTTC; CDR3 protein: CSALAGLSYEQYF
J gene: TRBJ2-3; D gene: TRBD2; V gene: TRBV5-1; clone size: NA; CDR3 DNA: TGCGCCAGCAGCTTGAGCTCTAGCGGGAGAGATACGCAGTATTTT; CDR3 protein: CASSLSSSGRDTQYF
J gene: TRBJ2-7; D gene: NA; V gene: TRBV27; clone size: NA; CDR3 DNA: TGTGCCAGCAGTTCCCCGAGCTCCTACGAGCAGTACTTC; CDR3 protein: CASSSPSSYEQYF
J gene: TRBJ2-7; D gene: TRBD1; V gene: TRBV6-1; clone size: NA; CDR3 DNA: TGTGCCAGCAGTGACCTTTGGGATTACAGGGGCGAGCAGTACTTC; CDR3 protein: CASSDLWDYRGEQYF
J gene: TRBJ1-1; D gene: NA; V gene: TRBV29-1; clone size: NA; CDR3 DNA: TGCAGCGAGAGTACAGGTTACACTGAAGCTTTCTTT; CDR3 protein: CSESTGYTEAFF
J gene: TRBJ2-7; D gene: TRBD2; V gene: TRBV7-2; clone size: NA; CDR3 DNA: TGTGCCAGCAGCTCACGACTAGCAGTCTACGAGCAGTACTTC; CDR3 protein: CASSSRLAVYEQYF